The present T cell receptor (beta chain) was sequenced within a study of memory CD8 T cells in hepatitis C reinfection (dated by TCRdb to 2016 to 2017). The study in broad terms: Among the donors, a few cleared two back-to-back HCV infections on their own, whereas two got rid of a primary infection but ended up chronically infected after reinfection. HCV reinfection was defined by a positive HCV RNA test following two negative tests taken at least 60 days apart. Pre-reinfection samples were taken from 55 to 20 weeks before reinfection was detected. Across an HCV reinfection episode in 4 to 6 donors, the study followed the TCR beta repertoire of virus-specific CD8 T cells over time. Between about 2009 and 2012, a few reinfection cases that had stored pre-reinfection samples were identified. In the reinfection study, participants who had previously resolved an HCV infection were followed up every 3 months. The study at large found these results: Because only four to six donors were included, definitive conclusions about public clonotypes linked to secondary clearance could not be reached by the study.

Looking up the germline V gene (reference sequence) yields CDR1 SGHKS and CDR2 YYEKEE. V is pared back by 1 base and J by 1 base, with 8 bases lying between the germline termini. Including cysteine and phenylalanine, the CDR3 has 14 amino acids. The DNA shown is the 42-base CDR3, in frame from base 1. On this clone: Its binding antigen is unknown. Per-base quality was not reported, and no clone a single base away is much larger than it.

Sample time point, as interpreted from the label and publication: pre-reinfection, 55 to 20 weeks before reinfection detection. Sorted cells were sequenced directly ex vivo, without in vitro expansion prior to TCR sequencing. The donors, who were people who inject drugs, were enrolled in the Montreal Acute Hepatitis C Cohort Study (HEPCO) in Canada. Total naive CD8 T cells, sorted as viable CD3+ CD8+ CD45RO-, came from a couple of donors at all three reinfection time points as controls. Before sorting, cryopreserved peripheral blood mononuclear cells were thawed and CD8 T cells were purified from those thawed cells. The MACS CD8+ T cell Isolation Kit was used to enrich CD8 T cells by negative selection. A BD FACSAria II sorter with FACSDiva software was used for cell sorting, and FlowJo was used for data analysis. Library construction relied on the immunoSEQ multiplex PCR assay. Genomic DNA was pulled from the sorted cells, and the automated high-throughput method of Adaptive Biotechnologies was used to sequence the TCR beta V, D and J regions. CDR3 regions were amplified with a two-step, bias-controlled multiplex PCR. An Illumina instrument was used to sequence the amplified TCR beta libraries. Per the original workflow: Demultiplexed reads were processed to lower amplification and sequencing bias, and the IMGT database was used to assign CDR3 sequences to gene families. ImmunoSEQ software version 2.0 was used to analyze the repertoire data. Clonotype lists were filtered to remove out-of-frame sequences as well as sequences containing stop codons in the CDR3. Clonotypes with a frequency below 0.01% were excluded because such low-frequency clonotypes corresponded to less than one cell. Richness was calculated by dividing observed richness by input cell number, and evenness was calculated by dividing Shannon entropy by log observed richness. Repertoire diversity and similarity between time points were quantified using Simpson diversity and Morisita-Horn overlap indices. Each clonotype was placed into one of four groups: dominant (>1%), sub-dominant (0.5-0.99%), low abundance (0.1-0.49%) or lowest abundance (<0.1%). A germline index was derived by subtracting total nucleotide additions from total CDR3 length and dividing the result by total CDR3 length. TCRdb took this table from immuneACCESS and kept in-frame rearrangements with V and J called. Such tables lack part of the clones; where checked against another copy, unresolved V genes explain under half of the gap, and the rest is unexplained. V, J and clone size are taken as reported in that table, and D and trimming were inferred from the DNA itself. Across this sample there are 50,000 or so clones, with nearly 90% seen only once. The ten biggest clones cover around 1% of the sample.

The sequence derives from a man between 18 and 35 years old with hepatitis C virus infection. Sequencing input: naive CD8+ T cells sorted from blood. This specimen's cell subset or site label, per the study, means: total naive CD8+CD45RO- T cells. In this chain, TRBV5-5 is recombined with TRBJ1-1, with the D gene uncertain. CDR3 sequence: CASSLWAGNTEAFF. The base sequence is TGTGCCAGCAGCTTGTGGGCCGGGAACACTGAAGCTTTCTTT.